The entry that follows covers one T cell receptor beta chain sequence. These data come from a study of cytomegalovirus exposure and HLA in healthy donors. V was shortened by 0 bases and J by 5 bases, with 14 bases between the two germline ends. The CDR3 has 15 amino acids. In germline, CDR1 is MGHRA, CDR2 YSYEKL. Primers included in the PCR were 60 Vbeta and 13 Jbeta primers. Method: immunoSEQ multiplex PCR; TCRdb's copy keeps in-frame clones and lacks some. The profile covers 200,000 to 250,000 clones, with 81% appearing a single time and less than 8.5% taken by the ten largest. This TCR derives from a woman aged 55-69 years in good health and CMV-seropositive. The rearrangement joins TRBV4-1 to TRBJ2-7; perhaps TRBD1 as D (6 bases). Material for sequencing was PBMCs. CDR3 in amino acids: CASSQEGHSRNEQYF. The CDR3 nucleotides read TGCGCCAGCAGCCAAGAGGGACACTCACGGAACGAGCAGTACTTC.